The 32 T cell receptor beta chains presented below share a single source sample, sequenced in a study of T cells after yellow fever vaccination. In TCRdb, the 5' RACE reads were re-called with MiXCR into one record per CDR3 protein. This sample has about 400,000 distinct CDR3 sequences, with about 6% found just once. The material was PBMCs, obtained 5 days after the yellow fever booster vaccination. The receptors here all came from a man under 40 who received the YFV17D yellow fever vaccine.

This clonotype has just a few counts. The rearrangement links TRBV7-2 to TRBJ2-1; D unresolved. Germline CDR1 and CDR2: SGHTA and FQGNSA. The length of the CDR3 is 14 residues. The V gene lost 3 bases and the J gene lost 9 bases, with 15 bases spanning the gap. The CDR3 loop is CASSLWLGSGEQFF. CDR3 nucleotide sequence: TGTGCCAGCAGCTTGTGGCTAGGGTCCGGTGAGCAGTTCTTC.

This clonotype was observed many times. The genes are TRBV3-1 and TRBJ2-7, with D unclear. The V gene lost 6 bases and the J gene lost 4 bases, with 13 bases spanning the gap. CDR1 LGHDT and CDR2 YNNKEL come from the germline V gene (reference sequence). This CDR3 region has 13 residues. Here the CDR3 DNA reads TGTGCCAGCAGTGGCCAGCAAGGTTACGAGCAGTACTTC. It specifies CASSGQQGYEQYF.

This clonotype was seen more than once but under ten times. The rearrangement links TRBV4-3 to TRBJ2-1, with 7 bases aligning to TRBD2. From germline, CDR1 is LGHNA and CDR2 YSLEER. This CDR3 contains 16 residues. J gave up 4 bases and V 1 base, and 7 bases lay outside the gene matches. CDR3 DNA: TGCGCCAGCAGCCAAGGCGGTCGCGGGAGTTACAATGAGCAGTTCTTC. This sequence encodes CASSQGGRGSYNEQFF.

V gene TRBV5-4 combines with J gene TRBJ2-3; D possibly matches TRBD1 or TRBD2 (6 bases each). V was trimmed by 4 bases and J by 6 bases, leaving 18 bases between them. This CDR3 contains 15 residues. Germline CDR1 and CDR2: SGHNT and YYREEE (reference sequence). The CDR3 loop is CASSGGRGQGDTQYF. Here the CDR3 DNA reads TGTGCCAGCAGCGGGGGTCGGGGGCAAGGGGATACGCAGTATTTT.

This clonotype was found many times. The chain links TRBV5-1 to TRBJ2-7; a possible D gene is TRBD2 (7 bases). Germline CDR1 SGHRS, CDR2 YFSETQ. V was clipped by 0 bases and J by 2 bases, with 12 bases between them. The CDR3 has 15 amino acids. Written as DNA, the CDR3 is TGCGCCAGCAGCTTGGAGGGGGGGGGCCCCTACGAGCAGTACTTC. This translates into CASSLEGGGPYEQYF. The whole variable domain, filled in from reference TRBV5-1 and TRBJ2-7, reads KAGVTQTPRYLIKTRGQQVTLSCSPISGHRSVSWYQQTPGQGLQFLFEYFSETQRNKGNFPGRFSGRQFSNSRSEMNVSTLELGDSALYLCASSLEGGGPYEQYFGPGTRLTVT.

This clonotype was observed many times. The chain is built from TRBV29-1 and TRBJ2-7; maybe TRBD1 (6 bases). The CDR3 consists of 13 residues. Trimming stripped 7 bases from V and 4 bases from J, with 17 bases between. From germline, CDR1 is SQVTM and CDR2 ANQGSEA. CDR3 region: CSALPGVGYEQYF. Here the CDR3 DNA reads TGCAGCGCTTTACCAGGGGTCGGGTACGAGCAGTACTTC.

This clonotype was seen only a few times. The chain recombines TRBV4-3 with TRBJ2-3, with 13 bases matching TRBD2. Germline CDR1 is LGHNA and CDR2 is YSLEER. The CDR3 extends over 16 amino acids. Trimming removed 2 bases from V and 7 bases from J; junction bases left unmatched: 6. CDR3 DNA: TGCGCCAGCAGCCAAAATAGACTAGCGGGAGGCCATACGCAGTATTTT. This sequence encodes CASSQNRLAGGHTQYF.

The V and J genes are TRBV10-3 and TRBJ2-1; 7 bases fit TRBD1. V dropped 11 bases and J dropped 4; count of bases not matched to a gene: 17. The CDR3 loop spans 16 amino acids. The germline gives CDR1 ENHRY, CDR2 SYGVKD. The CDR3 coding sequence is TGTGCCGTCCTAGGAGTTGACAGGGAAATTTACAATGAGCAGTTCTTC. It specifies CAVLGVDREIYNEQFF.

This clonotype showed up many times. V is TRBV20-1 and J is TRBJ1-3; D remains ambiguous. The CDR3 extends over 13 amino acids. CDR1 DFQATT and CDR2 SNEGSKA come from the germline V gene (reference sequence). V was pared by 5 bases and J by 0 bases, with 8 bases between. This CDR3 reads CSALKDSGNTIYF. The CDR3 bases are TGCAGTGCTCTTAAGGACTCTGGAAACACCATATATTTT.

This clonotype was detected only a few times. This chain links TRBV3-1 with TRBJ2-7; unclear D gene. Germline CDR1 and CDR2: LGHDT and YNNKEL (reference sequence). The CDR3 covers 13 residues. V lost 6 bases and J lost 6, with 15 bases in between. The CDR3 nucleotides read TGTGCCAGCAGTCCTCTTCATGGTAGCGAGCAGTACTTC. It translates to CASSPLHGSEQYF.

A few counts support this clonotype. The chain carries TRBV6-2 or TRBV6-3 and TRBJ2-1, with D unclear. The germline V gene encodes CDR1 MNHEY and CDR2 SVGEGT. This CDR3 spans 13 amino acids. The V and J ends lost 8 bases and 7 bases respectively, with 15 bases between them. The CDR3 reads CASRTEFSNEQFF. The DNA of the CDR3 is TGTGCCAGCCGCACGGAATTCTCGAATGAGCAGTTCTTC.

This clonotype has a count of ten or more. The CDR3 here is CASSWTSGSPYEQYF. DNA for the CDR3: TGTGCCAGCAGCTGGACTAGCGGGAGCCCGTACGAGCAGTACTTC. The chain has TRBV7-8 and TRBJ2-7, with 13 bases that match TRBD2. CDR1 is SGHVS and CDR2 is FQNEAQ in the germline V gene. With V trimmed by 4 bases and J by 4 bases, 4 bases remained unmatched. The CDR3 covers 15 residues.

This clonotype was detected only a few times. This chain links TRBV19 with TRBJ2-2; D ambiguous. This CDR3 contains 14 residues. The V and J ends lost 6 bases and 0 bases respectively, with 8 bases between them. Germline values: CDR1 LNHDA, CDR2 SQIVND (reference sequence). The CDR3 bases are TGTGCCAGTAGAACCCACGCGAACACCGGGGAGCTGTTTTTT. Protein: CASRTHANTGELFF.

This clonotype was counted at least ten times. This chain joins TRBV7-9 and TRBJ2-3; 9 nucleotides agree with TRBD2. Germline values: CDR1 SEHNR, CDR2 FQNEAQ (reference sequence). With V trimmed by 3 bases and J by 2 bases, 6 bases remained unmatched. There are 16 residues in the CDR3. CDR3 in amino acids: CASSFRLAEITDTQYF. CDR3 DNA sequence: TGTGCCAGCAGCTTCCGACTAGCGGAAATCACAGATACGCAGTATTTT.

This clonotype has at least ten counts. The gene calls are TRBV11-2 and TRBJ2-2; D is tentatively TRBD1 or TRBD2 (5 bases each). Trimming pared 1 base from V and 5 bases from J, leaving 11 bases between. This CDR3 is 15 amino acids long. CDR1 and CDR2 from the germline V gene are SGHAT and FQNNGV. The CDR3 region is CASSLVPGSTGELFF. DNA of the CDR3: TGTGCCAGCAGCTTAGTTCCAGGGAGTACCGGGGAGCTGTTTTTT.

The genes are TRBV20-1 and TRBJ2-2; no definite D call. Germline lookup yields CDR1 DFQATT and CDR2 SNEGSKA (reference sequence). The V end lost 3 bases, the J end lost 5 bases, and 10 bases lay between the germline ends. The CDR3 has 13 amino acids. Written as DNA, the CDR3 is TGCAGTGCTAGGGGTCCTAGAACCGGGGAGCTGTTTTTT. As protein: CSARGPRTGELFF.

This clonotype showed up many times. V is TRBV9 and J is TRBJ2-7, with 14 bases aligning to TRBD2. Germline V gene data show CDR1 as SGDLS and CDR2 as YYNGEE. With 3 bases clipped from V and 5 bases from J, the junction kept 4 bases outside the gene matches. The CDR3 consists of 15 residues. Here the CDR3 DNA reads TGTGCCAGCAGCGAGGGGACTAGCGGGAGCGACGAGCAGTACTTC. Translation: CASSEGTSGSDEQYF.

The J gene is TRBJ2-1, the V gene TRBV20-1; possible D gene TRBD1, 5 bases. The CDR3 has 15 amino acids. Germline V gene data show CDR1 as DFQATT and CDR2 as SNEGSKA (reference sequence). V was pared by 3 bases and J by 7 bases, with 19 bases between. The chain's CDR3 is CSASSQGSVRNEQFF. CDR3 bases: TGCAGTGCTAGTTCTCAGGGTAGTGTTCGGAATGAGCAGTTCTTC.

The CDR3 DNA reads TGTGCCAGCAGTTTAGGGCAGCACTCCTACGAGCAGTACTTC. Residues: CASSLGQHSYEQYF. The gene calls are TRBV12-3 or TRBV12-4 and TRBJ2-7; no reliable D call. The CDR3 sequence is 14 residues long. V lost 1 base and J lost 0, with 7 bases in between.

In its sample, this clonotype was seen many times. The chain has TRBV29-1 and TRBJ2-7, with 12 bases identical to TRBD2. J gave up 3 bases and V 3 bases, and 12 bases lay outside the gene matches. Per germline, CDR1 SQVTM and CDR2 ANQGSEA. The CDR3 contains 17 residues. Here the CDR3 DNA reads TGCAGCGTTGAGGGGGATCTACTAGCGGGAGGTTACTACGAGCAGTACTTC. Translated: CSVEGDLLAGGYYEQYF.

There are many counts of this clonotype. V gene TRBV7-2 combines with J gene TRBJ2-7; D is uncertain. Germline CDR1 SGHTA, CDR2 FQGNSA. The germline V and J ends were trimmed by 7 bases and 3 bases, with 10 bases remaining between them. The CDR3 is 12 residues long. The CDR3 loop is CASTVNGYEQYF. In DNA form, the CDR3 reads TGTGCCAGCACCGTAAACGGCTACGAGCAGTACTTC.

This clonotype was recorded at least ten times. This chain connects TRBV20-1 to TRBJ2-1; tentatively, D is TRBD1 (6 bases). The CDR3 spans 13 residues. Germline V gene data show CDR1 as DFQATT and CDR2 as SNEGSKA (reference sequence). The V end was cut by 3 bases, the J end by 7 bases, with 13 bases between. CDR3 protein: CSARPGAGNEQFF. The CDR3 bases are TGCAGTGCTAGGCCAGGGGCGGGTAATGAGCAGTTCTTC.

This clonotype turned up a few times. The rearrangement uses TRBV20-1 and TRBJ2-1; a possible D gene is TRBD2 (6 bases). The V gene's germline CDR1 is DFQATT and CDR2 SNEGSKA (reference sequence). This CDR3 is 14 amino acids long. In DNA form, the CDR3 reads TGCAGCGTCGTAGCGGAAACGACCTACAATGAGCAGTTCTTC. Encoded protein: CSVVAETTYNEQFF.

This clonotype showed up just a few times. It may be a read error: a sequence one base away is much more abundant. The J gene is TRBJ1-1, the V gene TRBV7-2; D unresolved. Trimming cost V 2 bases and J 0 bases, with 4 bases left between them. Germline values: CDR1 SGHTA, CDR2 FQGNSA. This CDR3 comprises 13 residues. CDR3 amino acids: CASSLRMNTEAFF. The CDR3 nucleotides read TGTGCCAGCAGCTTACGGATGAACACTGAAGCTTTCTTT.

The chain recombines TRBV19 with TRBJ2-1; perhaps D is TRBD1 or TRBD2 (5 bases each). V was cut by 5 bases and J by 0 bases, with 14 bases left in between. This CDR3 spans 16 amino acids. Germline V gene lookup returns CDR1 LNHDA and CDR2 SQIVND (reference sequence). The CDR3 loop is CASSLRGRGSYNEQFF. The CDR3 DNA reads TGTGCCAGTAGTCTTAGGGGCCGGGGCTCCTACAATGAGCAGTTCTTC. Full variable domain (rest looked up from reference TRBV19 and TRBJ2-1): DGGITQSPKYLFRKEGQNVTLSCEQNLNHDAMYWYRQDPGQGLRLIYYSQIVNDFQKGDIAEGYSVSREKKESFPLTVTSAQKNPTAFYLCASSLRGRGSYNEQFFGPGTRLTVL.

This clonotype was detected a few times. The CDR3 spells CASSSTGQNYEQYF. The DNA of the CDR3 is TGCGCCAGCTCCTCGACGGGACAGAACTACGAGCAGTACTTC. This chain uses TRBV10-1 with TRBJ2-7, with TRBD1 matching 7 bases. The J segment lost 3 bases and the V segment lost 8 bases, leaving 10 bases of the junction unmatched. The germline CDR1 and CDR2 sequences are WNHNN and SYGVQD (reference sequence). The CDR3 has 14 residues.

This clonotype was observed a handful of times. The chain uses TRBV7-2 and TRBJ2-5; D is unresolved. The CDR3 runs 16 residues. Germline lookup yields CDR1 SGHTA and CDR2 FQGNSA. Trimming took 1 base from V and 0 from J, leaving 12 bases between them. The CDR3 loop reads CASSLEDGHYQETQYF. Here the CDR3 DNA reads TGTGCCAGCAGCTTAGAGGACGGCCACTACCAAGAGACCCAGTACTTC.

This clonotype was detected only a few times. The V gene is TRBV20-1, the J gene TRBJ2-2, with D perhaps matching TRBD1 (6 bases). V lost 8 bases and J lost 7, with 29 bases in between. The germline gives CDR1 DFQATT, CDR2 SNEGSKA (reference sequence). The CDR3 sequence is 17 residues long. The CDR3, as DNA: TGCAGTACTACACAAAGATTAAGCCCAGGGGCTGACGGGGAGCTGTTTTTT. Amino acid sequence: CSTTQRLSPGADGELFF.

This clonotype was observed a few times. The V call is TRBV6-5, the J call TRBJ1-1; D is undetermined. In germline, CDR1 is MNHEY, CDR2 SVGAGI. CDR3 size: 14 residues. V was shortened by 2 bases and J by 4 bases, with 11 bases between the two germline ends. The CDR3 here is CASSYNPPGTEAFF. The CDR3 coding sequence is TGTGCCAGCAGTTACAATCCGCCAGGCACTGAAGCTTTCTTT.

In this sample, this clonotype turned up a few times. The chain carries TRBV12-3 or TRBV12-4 and TRBJ2-3; 7 bases map to TRBD2. The CDR3 has 19 amino acids. Trimming at V came to 3 bases and at J to 1 base, leaving 16 bases not matched to a gene. Here the CDR3 reads CASSFGRAAGAPGTDTQYF. The CDR3 region has the DNA TGTGCCAGCAGTTTCGGGCGGGCGGCGGGAGCCCCTGGCACAGATACGCAGTATTTT.

In this sample, this clonotype turned up a few times. The chain uses TRBV9 and TRBJ2-1, with D tentatively TRBD2 (5 bases). The germline CDR1 and CDR2 sequences are SGDLS and YYNGEE. This CDR3 comprises 17 residues. V lost 0 bases and J lost 11, with 24 bases in between. The CDR3 nucleotides read TGTGCCAGCAGCGTAGAACCGACCTATTCTGTCGAGGGTAAGCAGTTCTTC. Encoded protein: CASSVEPTYSVEGKQFF.

This clonotype occurred many times. The chain links TRBV19 to TRBJ2-2; the D gene is possibly TRBD2 (6 bases). This CDR3 contains 16 residues. CDR1 LNHDA and CDR2 SQIVND come from the germline V gene (reference sequence). V shed 10 bases and J shed 4 bases, with 22 bases lying between them. The CDR3 loop reads CATTELSGLGTGELFF. CDR3 DNA: TGTGCCACAACAGAATTAAGCGGGTTGGGCACCGGGGAGCTGTTTTTT.